Here is one T cell receptor beta chain with its context. The CDR3 has 15 residues. The V and J ends lost 0 bases and 0 bases, in that order; junction bases with no gene match: 2. Germline V gives CDR1 SQVTM, CDR2 ANQGSEA. The data stem from a study of T cell repertoires in cytomegalovirus infection. At the level of the study: Indications came from public TCR beta signatures; they pointed to CMV infection and to a matching HLA type.

A single record per CDR3 protein comes from TCRdb applying MiXCR to the reads. The table has about 600,000 distinct CDR3 sequences, 20% to 30% seen once. Sequencing used CD8+ T cells from PBMCs. This sequence was found in a human donor in good health (CMV status not recorded). Some clones in this sample may be carry-over from other donors' samples. V gene TRBV29-1 combines with J gene TRBJ2-1, with 7 positions matching TRBD1. The CDR3 coding sequence is TGCAGCGTTGAAGAATGGGACAGCTCCTACAATGAGCAGTTCTTC. As protein: CSVEEWDSSYNEQFF.